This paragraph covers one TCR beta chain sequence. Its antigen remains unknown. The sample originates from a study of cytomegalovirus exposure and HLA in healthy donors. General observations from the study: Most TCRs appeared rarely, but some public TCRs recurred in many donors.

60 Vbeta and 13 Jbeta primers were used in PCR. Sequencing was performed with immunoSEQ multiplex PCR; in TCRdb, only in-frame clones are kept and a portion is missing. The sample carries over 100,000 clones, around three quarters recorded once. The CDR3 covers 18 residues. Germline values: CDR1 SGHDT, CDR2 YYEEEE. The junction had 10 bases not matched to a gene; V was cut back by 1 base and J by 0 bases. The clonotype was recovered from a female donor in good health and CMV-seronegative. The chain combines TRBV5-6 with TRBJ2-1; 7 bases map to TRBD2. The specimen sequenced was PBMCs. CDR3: CASSLWSAGENSYNEQFF. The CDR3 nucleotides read TGTGCCAGCAGCTTGTGGTCGGCGGGGGAGAACTCCTACAATGAGCAGTTCTTC.